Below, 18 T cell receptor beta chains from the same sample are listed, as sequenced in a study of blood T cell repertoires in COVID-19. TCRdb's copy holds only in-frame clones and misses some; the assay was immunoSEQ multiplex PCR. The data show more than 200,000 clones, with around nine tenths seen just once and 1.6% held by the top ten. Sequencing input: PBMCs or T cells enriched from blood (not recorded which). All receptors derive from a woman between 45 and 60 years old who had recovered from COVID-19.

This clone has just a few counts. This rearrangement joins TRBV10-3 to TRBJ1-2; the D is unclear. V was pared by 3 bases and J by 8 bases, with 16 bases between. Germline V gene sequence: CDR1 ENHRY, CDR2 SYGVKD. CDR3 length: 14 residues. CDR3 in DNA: TGTGCCATCAGTGACATCCCCGGTGAAAGAGGCTACACCTTC. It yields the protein CAISDIPGERGYTF.

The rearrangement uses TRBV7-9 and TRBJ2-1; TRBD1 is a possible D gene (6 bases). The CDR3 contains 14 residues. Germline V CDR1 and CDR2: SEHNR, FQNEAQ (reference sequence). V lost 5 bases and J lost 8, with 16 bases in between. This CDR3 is CASSPPQGGHEQFF. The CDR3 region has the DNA TGTGCCAGCAGCCCCCCACAGGGTGGGCATGAGCAGTTCTTC.

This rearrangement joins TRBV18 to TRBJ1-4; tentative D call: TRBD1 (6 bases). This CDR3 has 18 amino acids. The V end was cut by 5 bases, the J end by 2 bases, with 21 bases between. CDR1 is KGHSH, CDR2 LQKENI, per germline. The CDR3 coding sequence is TGTGCCAGCTCAGAACGACTCCCATCGACAGGCACTAATGAAAAACTGTTTTTT. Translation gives CASSERLPSTGTNEKLFF.

The CDR3 protein is CASSPREFGSNQPQHF. The CDR3 DNA is TGCGCCAGCAGCCCCCGGGAGTTTGGTAGCAATCAGCCCCAGCATTTT. The gene calls are TRBV4-1 and TRBJ1-5; no firm D call. Germline-derived CDR1 and CDR2 are MGHRA and YSYEKL. Trimming removed 4 bases from V and 0 bases from J, with 13 bases in between. The CDR3 contains 16 residues.

Here the CDR3 DNA reads TGTGCCAGCAGTTTACAGGGATTTGAAGCTTTCTTT. Its translation: CASSLQGFEAFF. This chain connects TRBV28 to TRBJ1-1; perhaps TRBD1 as D (5 bases). Trimming removed 2 bases from V and 7 bases from J, with 8 bases in between. The CDR3 length is 12 residues. Germline V CDR1 and CDR2: MDHEN, SYDVKM.

CDR3 loop: CAWSPGVNQPQHF. As DNA, the CDR3 is TGTGCCTGGAGTCCGGGGGTCAATCAGCCCCAGCATTTT. This sequence joins TRBV30 and TRBJ1-5, with D maybe TRBD1 (5 bases). The V and J ends lost 2 bases and 3 bases respectively, with 8 bases between them. CDR1 GTSNPN and CDR2 SVGIG come from the germline V gene (reference sequence). The CDR3 has 13 amino acids. Variable domain in full (rest from reference TRBV30 and TRBJ1-5): SQTIHQWPATLVQPVGSPLSLECTVEGTSNPNLYWYRQAAGRGLQLLFYSVGIGQISSEVPQNLSASRPQDRQFILSSKKLLLSDSGFYLCAWSPGVNQPQHFGDGTRLSIL.

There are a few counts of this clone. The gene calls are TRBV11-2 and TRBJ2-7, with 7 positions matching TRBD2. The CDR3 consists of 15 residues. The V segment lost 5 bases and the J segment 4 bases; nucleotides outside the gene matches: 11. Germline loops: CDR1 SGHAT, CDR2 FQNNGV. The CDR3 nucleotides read TGTGCCAGCAGCCCCCTGGGCGGGAGTAGTTACGAGCAGTACTTC. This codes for CASSPLGGSSYEQYF.

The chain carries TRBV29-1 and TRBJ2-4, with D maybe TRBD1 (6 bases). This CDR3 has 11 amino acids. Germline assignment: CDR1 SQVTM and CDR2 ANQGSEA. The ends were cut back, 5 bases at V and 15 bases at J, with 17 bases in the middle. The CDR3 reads CSVSLTGLSYF. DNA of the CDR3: TGCAGCGTTTCACTTACAGGGTTGTCGTACTTC. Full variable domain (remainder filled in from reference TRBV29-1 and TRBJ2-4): SAVISQKPSRDICQRGTSLTIQCQVDSQVTMMFWYRQQPGQSLTLIATANQGSEATYESGFVIDKFPISRPNLTFSTLTVSNMSPEDSSIYLCSVSLTGLSYFGAGTRLSVL.

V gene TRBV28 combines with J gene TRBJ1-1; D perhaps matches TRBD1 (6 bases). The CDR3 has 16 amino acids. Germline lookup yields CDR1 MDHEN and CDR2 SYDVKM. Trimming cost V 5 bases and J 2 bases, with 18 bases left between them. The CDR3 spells CASSLQGFSGNTEAFF. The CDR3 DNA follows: TGTGCCAGCAGTCTACAGGGTTTCAGCGGTAACACTGAAGCTTTCTTT.

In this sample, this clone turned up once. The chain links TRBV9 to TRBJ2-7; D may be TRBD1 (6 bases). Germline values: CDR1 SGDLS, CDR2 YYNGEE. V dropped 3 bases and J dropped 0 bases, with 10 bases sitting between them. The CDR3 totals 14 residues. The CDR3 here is CASSAGTHSYEQYF. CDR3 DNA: TGTGCCAGCAGCGCCGGGACACACTCCTACGAGCAGTACTTC.

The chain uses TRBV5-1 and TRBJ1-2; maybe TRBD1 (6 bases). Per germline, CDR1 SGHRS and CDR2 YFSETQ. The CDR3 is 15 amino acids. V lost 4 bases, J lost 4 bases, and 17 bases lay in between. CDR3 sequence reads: CASSTDRSNPYGYTF. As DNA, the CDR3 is TGCGCCAGCAGCACAGACAGGTCAAACCCCTATGGCTACACCTTC.

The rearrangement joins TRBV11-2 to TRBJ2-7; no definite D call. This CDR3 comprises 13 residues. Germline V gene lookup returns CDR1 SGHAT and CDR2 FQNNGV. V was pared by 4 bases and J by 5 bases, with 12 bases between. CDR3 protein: CASSSLTSHEQYF. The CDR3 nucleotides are TGTGCCAGCAGCTCCCTCACTTCCCACGAGCAGTACTTC.

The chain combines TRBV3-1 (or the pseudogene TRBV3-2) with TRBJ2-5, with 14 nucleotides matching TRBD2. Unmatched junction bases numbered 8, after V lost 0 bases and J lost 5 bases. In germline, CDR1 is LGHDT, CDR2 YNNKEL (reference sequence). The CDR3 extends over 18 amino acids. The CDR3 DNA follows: TGTGCCAGCAGCCAAGAGACTAGCGGGAGGGCGGAGGGGGAGACCCAGTACTTC. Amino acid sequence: CASSQETSGRAEGETQYF.

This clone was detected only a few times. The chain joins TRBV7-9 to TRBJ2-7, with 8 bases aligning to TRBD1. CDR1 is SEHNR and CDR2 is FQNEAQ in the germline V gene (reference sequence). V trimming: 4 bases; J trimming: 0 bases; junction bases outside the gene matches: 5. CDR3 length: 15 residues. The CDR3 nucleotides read TGTGCCAGCAGCTCTGGGACAGGTTTCTCCTACGAGCAGTACTTC. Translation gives CASSSGTGFSYEQYF. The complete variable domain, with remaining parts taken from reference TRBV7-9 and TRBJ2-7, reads DTGVSQNPRHKITKRGQNVTFRCDPISEHNRLYWYRQTLGQGPEFLTYFQNEAQLEKSRLLSDRFSAERPKGSFSTLEIQRTEQGDSAMYLCASSSGTGFSYEQYFGPGTRLTVT.

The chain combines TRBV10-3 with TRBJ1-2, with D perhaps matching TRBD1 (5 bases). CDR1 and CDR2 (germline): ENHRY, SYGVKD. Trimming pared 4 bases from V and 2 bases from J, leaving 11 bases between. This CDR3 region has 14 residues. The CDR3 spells CAISVSRVNYGYTF. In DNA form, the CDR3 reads TGTGCCATCAGTGTAAGCAGGGTGAACTATGGCTACACCTTC.

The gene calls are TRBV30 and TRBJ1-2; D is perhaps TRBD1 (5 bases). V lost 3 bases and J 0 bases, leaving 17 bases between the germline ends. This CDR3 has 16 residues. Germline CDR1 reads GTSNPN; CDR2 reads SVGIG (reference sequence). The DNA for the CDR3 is TGTGCCTGGAGGCCAATCGACAGATCTCCTAACTATGGCTACACCTTC. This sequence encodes CAWRPIDRSPNYGYTF. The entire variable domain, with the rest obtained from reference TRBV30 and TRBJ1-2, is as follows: SQTIHQWPATLVQPVGSPLSLECTVEGTSNPNLYWYRQAAGRGLQLLFYSVGIGQISSEVPQNLSASRPQDRQFILSSKKLLLSDSGFYLCAWRPIDRSPNYGYTFGSGTRLTVV.

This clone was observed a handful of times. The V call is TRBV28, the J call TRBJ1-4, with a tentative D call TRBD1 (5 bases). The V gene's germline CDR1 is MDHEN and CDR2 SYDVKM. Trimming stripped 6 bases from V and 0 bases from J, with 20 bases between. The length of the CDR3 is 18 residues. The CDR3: CASSPSEGAGPTNEKLFF. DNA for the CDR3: TGTGCCAGCAGCCCCTCTGAAGGGGCAGGGCCAACTAATGAAAAACTGTTTTTT.

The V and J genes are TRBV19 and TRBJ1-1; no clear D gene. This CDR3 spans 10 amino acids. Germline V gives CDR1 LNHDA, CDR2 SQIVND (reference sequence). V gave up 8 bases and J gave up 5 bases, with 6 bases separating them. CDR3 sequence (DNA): TGTGCCAGTGCGGGGACTGAAGCTTTCTTT. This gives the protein CASAGTEAFF.